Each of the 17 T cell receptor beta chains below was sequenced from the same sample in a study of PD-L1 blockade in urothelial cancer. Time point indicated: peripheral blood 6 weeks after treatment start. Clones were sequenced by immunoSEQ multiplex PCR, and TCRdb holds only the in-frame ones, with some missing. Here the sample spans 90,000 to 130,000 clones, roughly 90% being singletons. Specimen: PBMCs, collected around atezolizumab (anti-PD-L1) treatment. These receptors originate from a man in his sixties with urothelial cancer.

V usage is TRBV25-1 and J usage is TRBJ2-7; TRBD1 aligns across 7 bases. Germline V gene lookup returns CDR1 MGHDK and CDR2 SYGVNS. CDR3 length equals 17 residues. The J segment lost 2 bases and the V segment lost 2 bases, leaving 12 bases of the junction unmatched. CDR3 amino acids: CASSEQDRLKSAYEQYF. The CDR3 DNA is TGTGCCAGCAGTGAACAGGACAGGCTGAAATCCGCCTACGAGCAGTACTTC.

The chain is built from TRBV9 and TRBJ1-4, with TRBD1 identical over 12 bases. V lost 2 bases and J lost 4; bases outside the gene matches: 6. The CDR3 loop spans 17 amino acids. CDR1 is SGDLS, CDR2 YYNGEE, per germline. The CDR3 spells CASSVRDRGHDNEKLFF. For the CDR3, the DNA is TGTGCCAGCAGCGTCCGGGACAGGGGGCATGATAATGAAAAACTGTTTTTT.

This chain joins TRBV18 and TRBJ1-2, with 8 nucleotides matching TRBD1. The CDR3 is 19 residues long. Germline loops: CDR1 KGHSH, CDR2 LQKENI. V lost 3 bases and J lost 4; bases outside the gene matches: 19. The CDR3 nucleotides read TGTGCCAGCTCACCTACGTTGTCGGCAGGGGGCGACCCCACCTATGGCTACACCTTC. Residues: CASSPTLSAGGDPTYGYTF.

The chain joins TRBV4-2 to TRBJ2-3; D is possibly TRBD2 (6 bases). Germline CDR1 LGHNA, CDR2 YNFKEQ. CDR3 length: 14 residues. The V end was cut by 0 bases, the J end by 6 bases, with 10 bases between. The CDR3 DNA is TGTGCCAGCAGCCAAGATTCCGCGGGGGATACGCAGTATTTT. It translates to CASSQDSAGDTQYF.

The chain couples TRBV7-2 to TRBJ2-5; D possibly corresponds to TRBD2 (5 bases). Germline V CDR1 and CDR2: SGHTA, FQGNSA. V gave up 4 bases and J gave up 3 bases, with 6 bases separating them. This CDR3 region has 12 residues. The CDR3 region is CASSWGEETQYF. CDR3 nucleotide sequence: TGTGCCAGCAGCTGGGGAGAAGAGACCCAGTACTTC.

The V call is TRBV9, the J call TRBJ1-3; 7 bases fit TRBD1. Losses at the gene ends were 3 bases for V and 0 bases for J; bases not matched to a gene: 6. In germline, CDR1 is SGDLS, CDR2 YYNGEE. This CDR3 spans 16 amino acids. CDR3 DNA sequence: TGTGCCAGCAGCGGAAACAGGGGATACTCTGGAAACACCATATATTTT. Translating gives CASSGNRGYSGNTIYF.

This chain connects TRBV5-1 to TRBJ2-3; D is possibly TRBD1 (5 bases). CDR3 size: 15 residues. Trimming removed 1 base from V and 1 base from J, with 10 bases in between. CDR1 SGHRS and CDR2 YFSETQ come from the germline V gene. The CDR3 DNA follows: TGCGCCAGCAGCTTGAGCCTAGGGGGCACAGATACGCAGTATTTT. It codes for CASSLSLGGTDTQYF.

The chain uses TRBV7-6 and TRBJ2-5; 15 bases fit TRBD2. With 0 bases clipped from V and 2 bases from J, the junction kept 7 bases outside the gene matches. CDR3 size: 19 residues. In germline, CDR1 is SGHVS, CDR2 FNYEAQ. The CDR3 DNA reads TGTGCCAGCAGCTTAGCGTATGGGACTAGCGGGGGGATTCAAGAGACCCAGTACTTC. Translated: CASSLAYGTSGGIQETQYF.

The CDR3 sequence is CASSLTVTYEQYF. In DNA form, the CDR3 reads TGTGCCAGCAGCCTCACGGTCACCTACGAGCAGTACTTC. This chain connects TRBV5-6 to TRBJ2-7, with no clear D. V lost 4 bases, J lost 2 bases, and 10 bases lay in between. This CDR3 is built from 13 residues. Germline-derived CDR1 and CDR2 are SGHDT and YYEEEE.

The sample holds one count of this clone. The CDR3 loop reads CASSEAGGTDTQYF. In DNA, the CDR3 is TGTGCCAGCAGTGAAGCTGGGGGGACAGATACGCAGTATTTT. The chain couples TRBV6-1 to TRBJ2-3; tentative D call: TRBD2 (6 bases). The CDR3 spans 14 residues. Deletions cut 0 bases from V and 3 bases from J, with 7 bases between. The germline gives CDR1 MNHNS, CDR2 SASEGT.

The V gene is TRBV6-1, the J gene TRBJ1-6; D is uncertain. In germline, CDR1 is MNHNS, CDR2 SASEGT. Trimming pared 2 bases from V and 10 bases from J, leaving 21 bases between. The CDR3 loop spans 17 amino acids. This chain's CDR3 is CASSEWGDSAATSPLHF. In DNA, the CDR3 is TGTGCCAGCAGTGAATGGGGAGATTCGGCGGCCACATCACCCCTCCACTTT.

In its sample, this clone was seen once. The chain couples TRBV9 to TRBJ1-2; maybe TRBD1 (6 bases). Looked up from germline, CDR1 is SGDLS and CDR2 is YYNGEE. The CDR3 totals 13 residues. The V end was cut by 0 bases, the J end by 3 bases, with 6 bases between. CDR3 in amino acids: CASSVGTDYGYTF. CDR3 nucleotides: TGTGCCAGCAGCGTAGGGACAGACTATGGCTACACCTTC.

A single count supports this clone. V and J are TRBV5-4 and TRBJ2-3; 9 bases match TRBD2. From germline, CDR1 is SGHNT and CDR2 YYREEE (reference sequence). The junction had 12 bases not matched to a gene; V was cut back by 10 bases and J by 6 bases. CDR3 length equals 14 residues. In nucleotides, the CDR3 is TGTGCCGGCCAAATAGCGGGAGTTTCCGATACGCAGTATTTT. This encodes CAGQIAGVSDTQYF.

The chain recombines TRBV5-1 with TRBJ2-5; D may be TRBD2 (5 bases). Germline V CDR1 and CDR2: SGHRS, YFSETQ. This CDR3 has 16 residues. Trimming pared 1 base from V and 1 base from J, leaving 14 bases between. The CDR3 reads CASSLFQRAAQETQYF. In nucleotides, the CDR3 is TGCGCCAGCAGCTTGTTTCAGAGGGCCGCCCAAGAGACCCAGTACTTC.

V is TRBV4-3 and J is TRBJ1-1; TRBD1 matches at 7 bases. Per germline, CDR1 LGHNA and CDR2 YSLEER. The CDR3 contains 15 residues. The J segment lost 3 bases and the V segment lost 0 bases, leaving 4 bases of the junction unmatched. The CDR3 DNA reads TGCGCCAGCAGCCAAGAAGGTCAGGGGGACACTGAAGCTTTCTTT. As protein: CASSQEGQGDTEAFF.

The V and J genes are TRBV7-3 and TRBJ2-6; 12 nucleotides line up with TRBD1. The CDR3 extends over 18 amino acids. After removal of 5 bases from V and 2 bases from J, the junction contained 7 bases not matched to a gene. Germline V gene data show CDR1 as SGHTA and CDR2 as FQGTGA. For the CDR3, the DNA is TGTGCCAGCAGCCAGAAGGGACAGGGGGCTACTGGGGCCAACGTCCTGACTTTC. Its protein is CASSQKGQGATGANVLTF.

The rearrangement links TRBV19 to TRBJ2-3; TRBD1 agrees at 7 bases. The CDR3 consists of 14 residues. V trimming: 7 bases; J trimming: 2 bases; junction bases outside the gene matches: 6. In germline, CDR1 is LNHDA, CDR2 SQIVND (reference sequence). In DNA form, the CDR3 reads TGTGCCAGTACCCGGACAGGTGACACAGATACGCAGTATTTT. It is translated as CASTRTGDTDTQYF.